This T cell receptor (beta chain) was obtained from a study of T cell repertoires in cytomegalovirus infection. Study as a whole: Newly reported HLA-C-restricted and thoroughly characterized HLA-B-restricted CMV epitopes were employed. CMV infection and matching HLA type were both indicated by public TCR beta signatures.

MiXCR, run by TCRdb on the reads, gives a single entry per CDR3 protein. In the table there are 360,000 or so distinct CDR3 sequences, about 32% of which are singletons. Concerning this clonotype itself: The antigen is unknown.

V was pared by 5 bases and J by 4 bases, with 11 bases between. The CDR3 loop spans 13 amino acids. Germline CDR1 is MNHEY and CDR2 is SMNVEV (reference sequence). The gene calls are TRBV27 and TRBJ2-5; D unresolved. Specimen: cultured PBMCs, collected from culture after CMV antigen stimulation. This clonotype was obtained from a human donor in good health (CMV status not recorded). Some clones in this sample may be carry-over from other donors' samples. The CDR3 region is CASSPGYRETQYF. The CDR3 region has the DNA TGTGCCAGCAGTCCCGGTTACCGAGAGACCCAGTACTTC.